Described below is a single T cell receptor (beta chain) sequence and its context. Its antigen is undetermined. The sample is drawn from a study of neoadjuvant anti-PD-1 for oral cavity cancer. About the study: Nivolumab at 3 mg/kg was mostly given biweekly, three to four doses, pre-surgery. Study-level points and caveats: Higher pretreatment Treg/Th17 ratios tracked higher pretreatment blood clonality. Only a few patients per response group were TCR-analyzed; validation needed.

The length of the CDR3 is 14 residues. Germline CDR1 and CDR2: SNHLY and FYNNEI. V was clipped by 7 bases and J by 7 bases, with 16 bases between them. Six replicates per PBMC sample, mostly from roughly 450 ng of genomic DNA. Using immunoSEQ multiplex PCR, the repertoire was profiled, and TCRdb retains in-frame clones only, with some absent. The data hold roughly 18,000 clones, with approximately 79% observed a single time. The sequencing here drew on PBMCs, taken before nivolumab (anti-PD-1) treatment. The rearrangement links TRBV2 to TRBJ1-4, with D perhaps TRBD1 (6 bases). This clonotype was obtained from a person aged 35-80 years with oral cavity squamous cell carcinoma. Here the CDR3 reads CASIDRTGGEKLFF. CDR3 coding DNA: TGTGCCAGCATTGACAGGACCGGGGGTGAAAAACTGTTTTTT.